This T cell receptor beta chain was observed in a study of blood T cell repertoires in COVID-19. Method: immunoSEQ multiplex PCR; TCRdb's copy keeps in-frame clones and lacks some. Among 100,000 to 150,000 clones listed, 92% were seen once. Patients in Seattle were enrolled during active infection, then followed longitudinally. Germline assignment: CDR1 KGHDR and CDR2 SFDVKD. V was cut by 3 bases and J by 6 bases, with 10 bases left in between. This CDR3 region has 13 residues. The clonotype originates from a man aged 50 or older with COVID-19, enrolled during active disease. V and J are TRBV24-1 and TRBJ1-1; tentative D call: TRBD1 (6 bases). Sample: peripheral blood. The CDR3 region is CATSDADRPEAFF. CDR3 sequence (DNA): TGTGCCACCAGTGATGCGGACAGACCTGAAGCTTTCTTT.